A single sample gave rise to the 27 T cell receptor beta chains below, sequenced in a study of HIV-infected patients and healthy controls. Around 530 ng RNA was reverse transcribed with alpha and beta constant-region primers. Alpha and beta chain libraries were made separately by chain-specific third strand synthesis with multiplexing indices. TCRdb independently ran MiXCR on the 5' RACE reads; one entry per CDR3 protein. This sample has more than 5,500 distinct CDR3 sequences, with around 21% found just once. Whole blood was used without fractionation, so all unsorted peripheral T cells were included. Sequencing used blood, obtained before antiretroviral therapy. The receptors were gathered from an adult with HIV infection.

This clonotype ranks as medium-sized. The chain links TRBV4-1 to TRBJ2-7; D unresolved. The ends were cut back, 1 base at V and 0 bases at J, with 4 bases in the middle. Per the germline V gene, CDR1 is MGHRA and CDR2 is YSYEKL. The CDR3 sequence is 13 residues long. This CDR3 reads CASSQVNSYEQYF. The DNA of the CDR3 is TGCGCCAGCAGCCAAGTCAACTCCTACGAGCAGTACTTC.

This clonotype is termed large. The chain couples TRBV27 to TRBJ1-5, with D unclear. This CDR3 has 15 residues. CDR1 and CDR2 from the germline V gene are MNHEY and SMNVEV (reference sequence). The V end lost 3 bases, the J end lost 2 bases, and 11 bases lay between the germline ends. The CDR3 region has the DNA TGTGCCAGCAGTTTGGTACAGTCAGGCAATCAGCCCCAGCATTTT. Amino acid sequence: CASSLVQSGNQPQHF.

This clonotype was recorded many times. This sequence joins TRBV9 and TRBJ1-5; D gene unclear. The V gene's germline CDR1 is SGDLS and CDR2 YYNGEE. V gave up 0 bases and J gave up 3 bases, with 7 bases separating them. CDR3 length equals 14 residues. As DNA, the CDR3 is TGTGCCAGCAGCGTAGGAGGGTTCAATCAGCCCCAGCATTTT. Its protein is CASSVGGFNQPQHF.

This clonotype is classed as large (0.1 to 1%). The chain carries TRBV2 and TRBJ2-7, with 7 bases matching TRBD1. The CDR3 contains 15 residues. Trimming cost V 8 bases and J 4 bases; bases outside gene matches: 14. Germline V lookup: CDR1 SNHLY, CDR2 FYNNEI. The CDR3 DNA sequence: TGTGCCAGCGTCCGAGGAAGGGGGCTTCAATACGAGCAGTACTTC. Encoded protein: CASVRGRGLQYEQYF.

By share of the sample, this clonotype is medium-sized (0.01 to 0.1%). This chain uses TRBV7-9 with TRBJ1-5, with unresolved D. Between the trimmed V and J ends, which lost 4 bases and 7 bases, there was a span of 23 bases. CDR3 size: 17 residues. The germline V gene has CDR1 SEHNR and CDR2 FQNEAQ (reference sequence). The CDR3 region is CASSSEGVGIADQPQHF. The CDR3 coding sequence is TGTGCCAGCAGCTCAGAAGGTGTCGGGATAGCGGACCAGCCCCAGCATTTT.

CDR3 sequence: CASSLTGSSYNEQFF. For the CDR3, the DNA is TGTGCCAGCTCCTTAACAGGGAGCTCCTACAATGAGCAGTTCTTC. This chain connects TRBV18 to TRBJ2-1; maybe TRBD1 (6 bases). The V gene's germline CDR1 is KGHSH and CDR2 LQKENI. CDR3 length equals 15 residues. The ends were cut back, 6 bases at V and 0 bases at J, with 12 bases in the middle.

This clonotype was recorded a few times. The chain combines TRBV6-5 with TRBJ2-5; 9 bases are shared with TRBD1. Germline trimming cut 5 bases from V and 3 bases from J; bases unmatched to any gene: 7. CDR1 MNHEY and CDR2 SVGAGI come from the germline V gene. This CDR3 is built from 15 residues. CDR3 protein: CASSGTGTGKETQYF. CDR3 in DNA: TGTGCCAGCAGTGGCACCGGGACAGGGAAAGAGACCCAGTACTTC.

This clonotype ranks as medium-sized (0.01 to 0.1%). The chain recombines TRBV5-1 with TRBJ1-6; D not certain. This CDR3 is 14 amino acids long. V gave up 6 bases and J gave up 5 bases, with 12 bases separating them. Germline CDR1 and CDR2: SGHRS and YFSETQ. In nucleotides, the CDR3 is TGCGCCAGCACCCCCGGACGGGATAATTCACCCCTCCACTTT. Encoded protein: CASTPGRDNSPLHF.

This clonotype was found many times. This sequence joins TRBV2 and TRBJ1-5; D gene uncertain. Trimming took 7 bases from V and 3 from J, leaving 16 bases between them. CDR3 length: 15 amino acids. Looked up from germline, CDR1 is SNHLY and CDR2 is FYNNEI. The CDR3 DNA sequence: TGTGCCAGCAAAGATCTGGACCTCCCCAATCAGCCCCAGCATTTT. This codes for CASKDLDLPNQPQHF.

This clonotype turned up a few times. The chain has TRBV4-3 and TRBJ1-1; 7 positions match TRBD1. Germline V lookup: CDR1 LGHNA, CDR2 YSLEER. This CDR3 spans 14 amino acids. Trimming cost V 6 bases and J 2 bases; bases outside gene matches: 6. CDR3 region: CASSWTGDNTEAFF. As DNA, the CDR3 is TGCGCCAGCAGTTGGACAGGAGACAACACTGAAGCTTTCTTT.

In its sample, this clonotype ranks as medium-sized. This chain joins TRBV7-8 and TRBJ2-7; D uncertain. This CDR3 comprises 12 residues. The ends were cut back, 1 base at V and 0 bases at J, with 1 base in the middle. From germline, CDR1 is SGHVS and CDR2 FQNEAQ. CDR3 nucleotides: TGTGCCAGCAGCTTAGTCTCCTACGAGCAGTACTTC. Translated, it gives CASSLVSYEQYF. Looking up the rest from reference TRBV7-8 and TRBJ2-7 gives the full variable domain: GAGVSQSPRYKVAKRGQDVALRCDPISGHVSLFWYQQALGQGPEFLTYFQNEAQLDKSGLPSDRFFAERPEGSVSTLKIQRTQQEDSAVYLCASSLVSYEQYFGPGTRLTVT.

This clonotype was picked up a small number of times. V and J are TRBV4-1 and TRBJ2-6; possibly TRBD1 for D (5 bases). The CDR3 has 16 residues. CDR1 and CDR2 from the germline V gene are MGHRA and YSYEKL. Trimming took off 3 bases at V and 2 bases at J, with 11 bases between the two ends. This CDR3 is CASSQMAGTGANVLTF. The CDR3 coding sequence is TGCGCCAGCAGCCAGATGGCAGGGACTGGGGCCAACGTCCTGACTTTC.

By sample share, this clonotype is medium-sized. The chain links TRBV3-1 to TRBJ2-5; D perhaps matches TRBD2 (6 bases). The CDR3 has 14 amino acids. V lost 4 bases, J lost 5 bases, and 14 bases lay in between. The germline V gene encodes CDR1 LGHDT and CDR2 YNNKEL (reference sequence). CDR3 amino acids: CASSLGTLVETQYF. The CDR3 coding sequence is TGTGCCAGCAGCCTCGGGACTCTTGTGGAGACCCAGTACTTC.

This clonotype was picked up many times. V and J are TRBV10-2 and TRBJ1-6; D uncertain. The V gene lost 2 bases and the J gene lost 3 bases, with 5 bases spanning the gap. There are 14 residues in the CDR3. The germline CDR1 and CDR2 sequences are WSHSY and SAAADI. This chain's CDR3 is CASSEQRYNSPLHF. CDR3 DNA: TGCGCCAGCAGTGAGCAGCGCTATAATTCACCCCTCCACTTT.

Comment on this clonotype: Given a much more abundant clone one base away, this may be a read error. As DNA, the CDR3 is TGTGACAGCCGCCGGGGCGGGGTCTCAGGGACCCAGTACTTC. Translation: CDSRRGGVSGTQYF. The chain uses TRBV7-2 and TRBJ2-5; D perhaps matches TRBD2 (6 bases). Germline CDR1 is SGHTA and CDR2 is FQGNSA. This CDR3 has 14 amino acids.

The chain couples TRBV6-5 to TRBJ1-5; D unresolved. Trimming cost V 5 bases and J 6 bases, with 14 bases left between them. Germline V gene lookup returns CDR1 MNHEY and CDR2 SVGAGI. The CDR3 has 14 residues. This CDR3 reads CASSPNPRSQPQHF. The CDR3 coding sequence is TGTGCCAGCAGTCCCAACCCCAGGAGTCAGCCCCAGCATTTT.

This clonotype appeared once. Here the CDR3 omits its conserved ending phenylalanine or tryptophan, so a read error is the likely source. The chain uses TRBV6-5 and TRBJ2-4; TRBD1 or TRBD2 may be the D gene (6 bases each). Looked up from germline, CDR1 is MNHEY and CDR2 is SVGAGI. This CDR3 is 17 amino acids long. Trimming pared 4 bases from V and 1 base from J, leaving 17 bases between. The CDR3 loop is CASSWGERRGAKNIQYL. The CDR3 nucleotides are TGTGCCAGCAGTTGGGGGGAGAGGAGGGGGGCCAAAAACATTCAGTACTTA.

The gene calls are TRBV24-1 and TRBJ2-2; D remains unclear. The CDR3 runs to 15 residues. Trimming removed 4 bases from V and 3 bases from J, with 11 bases in between. Germline CDR1 KGHDR, CDR2 SFDVKD. The CDR3 coding sequence is TGTGCCACCAGTGACATAGGACGGGACACCGGGGAGCTGTTTTTT. It codes for CATSDIGRDTGELFF.

This clonotype has just one count. A much larger clone is a single base away; this may be a read error. This chain connects TRBV11-2 to TRBJ1-1; D is undetermined. The V end lost 6 bases, the J end lost 1 base, and 9 bases lay between the germline ends. CDR1 is SGHAT and CDR2 is FQNNGV in the germline V gene. This CDR3 comprises 13 residues. The CDR3 is CASSVDQNTEAFF. The CDR3 nucleotides are TGTGCCAGCAGTGTAGACCAGAACACTGAAGCTTTCTTT.

This clonotype is categorized as medium-sized. The chain links TRBV6-1 to TRBJ2-2, with 13 bases aligning to TRBD2. The CDR3 contains 16 residues. CDR1 is MNHNS, CDR2 SASEGT, per germline. V shed 7 bases and J 7 bases; nucleotides not matched to a gene: 9. CDR3 loop: CASTPGTSGVGGELFF. Written as DNA, the CDR3 is TGTGCCAGCACCCCTGGGACTAGCGGGGTCGGCGGGGAGCTGTTTTTT.

This clonotype has only a few counts. V is TRBV11-2 and J is TRBJ2-1; TRBD1 is a possible D gene (6 bases). Trimming shortened V by 1 base and J by 9 bases, and 7 bases separated the two germline ends. CDR1 is SGHAT, CDR2 FQNNGV, per germline. The CDR3 sequence is 12 residues long. The DNA of the CDR3 is TGTGCCAGCAGCTTAGGAGGGGGTGAGCAGTTCTTC. Amino acids: CASSLGGGEQFF.

This clonotype is medium-sized by share. The chain uses TRBV21-1 and TRBJ2-4; the D call TRBD1 from the table was never checked on the DNA. TRBV21-1 is a recognized pseudogene. CDR3 length: 18 residues. The CDR3 nucleotides read TGTGCCAGCAGCAAAGAAATTTGGGACAGCCCACCCCTAAACATTCAGTACTTC. It yields the protein CASSKEIWDSPPLNIQYF.

This clonotype is medium-sized. The V and J genes are TRBV5-4 and TRBJ1-6; D ambiguous. The CDR3 sequence is 15 residues long. Per the germline V gene, CDR1 is SGHNT and CDR2 is YYREEE (reference sequence). V lost 3 bases and J lost 8, with 15 bases in between. CDR3: CASSSPNTLDSPLHF. The DNA for the CDR3 is TGTGCCAGCAGCTCCCCGAATACGCTCGATTCACCCCTCCACTTT.

This clonotype is categorized as medium-sized (0.01 to 0.1%). The genes are TRBV4-1 and TRBJ2-2; tentatively, D is TRBD1 (5 bases). Germline CDR1 reads MGHRA; CDR2 reads YSYEKL. CDR3 length equals 15 residues. The ends were cut back, 3 bases at V and 4 bases at J, with 12 bases in the middle. Written as DNA, the CDR3 is TGCGCCAGCAGCCAGGCTACACAGGTCACCGGGGAGCTGTTTTTT. This codes for CASSQATQVTGELFF.

This clonotype is medium-sized. The gene calls are TRBV7-6 and TRBJ2-6, with 7 positions matching TRBD2. The CDR3 contains 18 residues. The V gene end was trimmed by 5 bases and the J gene end by 1 base; junction bases not matched to a gene: 11. Germline lookup yields CDR1 SGHVS and CDR2 FNYEAQ. CDR3 in DNA: TGTGCCAGCAGCCCCTCGTTCTTGCGGGGGTCTGGGGCCAACGTCCTGACTTTC. Amino acids: CASSPSFLRGSGANVLTF.

By its share, this clonotype is medium-sized (0.01 to 0.1%). The chain combines TRBV5-1 with TRBJ1-2, with a tentative D call TRBD1 (5 bases). This CDR3 contains 14 residues. V was clipped by 0 bases and J by 2 bases, with 8 bases between them. CDR1 is SGHRS, CDR2 YFSETQ, per germline. CDR3 residues: CASSLEAGNYGYTF. In DNA form, the CDR3 reads TGCGCCAGCAGCTTGGAGGCAGGGAACTATGGCTACACCTTC.

By its share, this clonotype is medium-sized (0.01 to 0.1%). This chain links TRBV30 with TRBJ1-4; D remains unclear. The CDR3 covers 11 residues. V lost 1 base, J lost 13 bases, and 10 bases lay in between. From germline, CDR1 is GTSNPN and CDR2 SVGIG (reference sequence). In DNA, the CDR3 is TGTGCCTGGAGTGATTGGCAGTCACTGTTTTTT. It codes for CAWSDWQSLFF.